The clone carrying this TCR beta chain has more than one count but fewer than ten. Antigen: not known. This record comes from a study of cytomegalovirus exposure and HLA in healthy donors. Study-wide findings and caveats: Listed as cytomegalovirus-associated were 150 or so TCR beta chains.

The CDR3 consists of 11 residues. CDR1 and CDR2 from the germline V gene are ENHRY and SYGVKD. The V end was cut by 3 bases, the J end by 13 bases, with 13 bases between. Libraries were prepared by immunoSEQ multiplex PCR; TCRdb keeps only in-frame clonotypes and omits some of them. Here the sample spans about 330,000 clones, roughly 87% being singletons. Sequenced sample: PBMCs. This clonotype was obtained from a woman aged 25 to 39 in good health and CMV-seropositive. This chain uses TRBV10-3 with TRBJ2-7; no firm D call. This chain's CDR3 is CAISDVTDLYF. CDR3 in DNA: TGTGCCATCAGTGATGTTACAGACCTTTACTTC.